A selection of T cell receptor beta chains follows, all from one sample in a study of blood T cell repertoires in COVID-19. Profiling relied on immunoSEQ multiplex PCR, and the TCRdb table lists in-frame clones only, not all of them. The table lists roughly 230,000 clones, about 85% of them singletons, with about 0.93% in the top ten. Specimen: peripheral blood. The receptor source for this set is a man in his forties with acute or convalescent COVID-19. Each CDR3 is given with its conserved first and last residue. Fields, in order: V gene, D gene, J gene, clone size, CDR3 protein, CDR3 DNA. D genes are given only for firm matches. The listing skips clone size in some rows; elsewhere it reads once, few, many or a size class.

>TRBV6-6|TRBD2|TRBJ2-3|-
CASSHPPGVSGGATDTQYF
TGTGCCAGCAGTCACCCCCCTGGGGTTAGCGGGGGGGCCACAGATACGCAGTATTTT
>TRBV19|TRBD1|TRBJ1-2|-
CASSPEGTANYGYTF
TGTGCCAGTAGTCCAGAAGGGACAGCTAACTATGGCTACACCTTC
>TRBV9|-|TRBJ2-7|-
CASSVGVGSYEQYF
TGTGCCAGCAGCGTAGGCGTCGGGAGCTACGAGCAGTACTTC
>TRBV6-4|-|TRBJ1-2|-
CASSDGTGTPFYGYTF
TGTGCCAGCAGTGACGGGACCGGGACACCTTTCTATGGCTACACCTTC
>TRBV28|TRBD1|TRBJ2-2|few
CASSLDRVAGELFF
TGTGCCAGCAGTTTAGACAGGGTGGCCGGGGAGCTGTTTTTT
>TRBV7-2|-|TRBJ2-1|-
CASSFARTTYNEQFF
TGTGCCAGCAGCTTTGCCAGAACCACCTACAATGAGCAGTTCTTC
>TRBV7-8|-|TRBJ1-3|-
CASSFGGISGNTIYF
TGTGCCAGCAGCTTCGGGGGGATCTCTGGAAACACCATATATTTT
>TRBV18|-|TRBJ1-1|-
CATFGEARTNTEAFF
TGTGCCACCTTCGGGGAGGCCCGAACGAACACTGAAGCTTTCTTT
>TRBV13|TRBD1|TRBJ1-6|-
CASSRDDRGNSPLHF
TGTGCCAGCAGCCGAGACGACAGGGGGAATTCACCCCTCCACTTT
>TRBV6-5|-|TRBJ1-1|few
CASSLARDTEAFF
TGTGCCAGCAGTCTGGCCAGGGACACTGAAGCTTTCTTT
>TRBV28|-|TRBJ1-3|-
CASSRGQTYSGNTIYF
TGTGCCAGCAGCCGTGGACAAACCTACTCTGGAAACACCATATATTTT
>TRBV2|-|TRBJ2-2|-
CASRPGQPNTGELFF
TGTGCCAGCAGACCCGGTCAACCGAACACCGGGGAGCTGTTTTTT
>TRBV3-1/TRBV3-2|TRBD1|TRBJ1-5|-
CASSPQGAIGSNQPQHF
TGTGCCAGCAGCCCTCAGGGGGCGATCGGCAGCAATCAGCCCCAGCATTTT
>TRBV29-1|TRBD1|TRBJ1-1|-
CSVGGTGGTEAFF
TGCAGCGTTGGAGGGACAGGGGGAACTGAAGCTTTCTTT
>TRBV4-1|-|TRBJ1-2|-
CASSQTLSTVNYGYTF
TGCGCCAGCAGCCAAACTTTGTCGACAGTGAACTATGGCTACACCTTC
>TRBV30|TRBD2|TRBJ2-5|few
CAWSVGLAQAFQETQYF
TGTGCCTGGAGTGTCGGACTAGCGCAGGCCTTCCAAGAGACCCAGTACTTC
>TRBV15|-|TRBJ1-4|-
CATSREGRTLPNEKLFF
TGTGCCACCAGCAGAGAGGGGCGTACACTCCCCAATGAAAAACTGTTTTTT
>TRBV12-3/TRBV12-4|-|TRBJ1-3|-
CASSRGTGNTIYF
TGTGCCAGCAGTCGGGGAACTGGAAACACCATATATTTT
>TRBV19|-|TRBJ2-2|-
CASSVVAGGSGGELFF
TGTGCCAGTAGTGTGGTGGCAGGGGGGTCCGGCGGGGAGCTGTTTTTT
>TRBV5-4|-|TRBJ2-3|-
CASSSGLSKRTDTQYF
TGTGCCAGCAGCTCCGGACTGAGTAAAAGAACAGATACGCAGTATTTT
>TRBV15|TRBD1|TRBJ1-5|many
CATSQSIPLQGARQPQHF
TGTGCCACCAGTCAGAGTATACCTTTACAGGGGGCGCGGCAGCCCCAGCATTTT
>TRBV7-2|-|TRBJ1-2|-
CASSLGQAGPNYGYTF
TGTGCCAGCAGCTTAGGACAGGCAGGGCCCAACTATGGCTACACCTTC
>TRBV2|-|TRBJ2-1|-
CASMWLPGPNEQFF
TGTGCCAGCATGTGGTTACCAGGCCCCAATGAGCAGTTCTTC
>TRBV18|-|TRBJ1-2|-
CASSPLNRGAGNGYTF
TGTGCCAGCTCACCCCTGAACCGGGGGGCGGGGAATGGCTACACCTTC
>TRBV5-4|-|TRBJ2-5|once
CASSLGRETQYF
TGTGCCAGCAGCTTGGGTCGAGAGACCCAGTACTTC
>TRBV14|TRBD1|TRBJ1-2|-
CASSLRQGVGYTF
TGTGCCAGCAGCCTGAGACAGGGAGTTGGCTACACCTTC
>TRBV3-1/TRBV3-2|-|TRBJ1-2|-
CASSQGRPAGYTF
TGTGCCAGCAGCCAAGGGAGGCCGGCCGGCTACACCTTC
>TRBV10-3|-|TRBJ2-1|-
CAISDDYKHYNEQFF
TGTGCCATCAGTGACGACTACAAACACTACAATGAGCAGTTCTTC
>TRBV6-5|TRBD1|TRBJ2-7|-
CASSNRDRERNEQYF
TGTGCCAGCAGCAACCGGGACAGGGAGAGGAACGAGCAGTACTTC
>TRBV19|-|TRBJ1-2|few
CASTQNDRPTSYGYTF
TGTGCCAGTACCCAAAACGACAGACCGACCTCCTATGGCTACACCTTC
>TRBV7-6|-|TRBJ1-3|-
CASSLEGSGNTIYF
TGTGCCAGCAGCTTAGAGGGGTCTGGAAACACCATATATTTT
>TRBV9|TRBD1|TRBJ2-7|-
CASSAGTGPSYEQYF
TGTGCCAGCAGCGCAGGGACAGGGCCGTCCTACGAGCAGTACTTC
>TRBV3-1/TRBV3-2|-|TRBJ2-5|-
CASSQEFGNLATQYF
TGTGCCAGCAGCCAAGAATTCGGGAATTTGGCGACCCAGTACTTC
>TRBV5-1|TRBD1|TRBJ1-1|-
CASSLRDRGTEAFF
TGCGCCAGCAGCTTGCGGGACAGGGGCACTGAAGCTTTCTTT
>TRBV5-1|-|TRBJ1-1|-
CASSLAGPYTEAFF
TGCGCCAGCAGCTTGGCAGGGCCGTACACTGAAGCTTTCTTT
>TRBV3-1/TRBV3-2|-|TRBJ1-4|-
CASSPREGGEKLFF
TGTGCCAGCAGCCCCCGGGAGGGGGGCGAAAAACTGTTTTTT
>TRBV10-2|-|TRBJ1-2|-
CASSTGDGYTF
TGCGCCAGCAGCACTGGTGATGGCTACACCTTC
>TRBV6-5|-|TRBJ2-1|-
CASSYSQGSGNEQFF
TGTGCCAGCAGTTACTCGCAGGGGTCTGGTAATGAGCAGTTCTTC
>TRBV27|TRBD1|TRBJ1-2|few
CASSIIGGQGGNYGYTF
TGTGCCAGCAGTATAATCGGCGGACAGGGTGGTAACTATGGCTACACCTTC
>TRBV6-5|-|TRBJ2-1|-
CASLLAKKNNEQFF
TGTGCCAGCCTACTAGCTAAAAAAAACAATGAGCAGTTCTTC
>TRBV6-1|-|TRBJ2-3|-
CASSEVSGADTQYF
TGTGCCAGCAGTGAGGTTTCAGGGGCAGATACGCAGTATTTT
>TRBV18|-|TRBJ2-7|-
CASSLVGASNEQYF
TGTGCCAGCTCGCTCGTAGGAGCTAGTAACGAGCAGTACTTC
>TRBV5-1|-|TRBJ2-3|-
CASTGQGGTDTQYF
TGCGCCAGCACCGGACAGGGAGGGACAGATACGCAGTATTTT
>TRBV9|-|TRBJ2-2|-
CASSVGQGYTGELFF
TGTGCCAGCAGCGTAGGGCAGGGCTACACCGGGGAGCTGTTTTTT
>TRBV18|TRBD1|TRBJ2-7|-
CASSVDRGYDEQYF
TGTGCCAGCTCCGTAGACAGGGGGTATGACGAGCAGTACTTC
>TRBV2|-|TRBJ1-2|few
CASSVNRPRNYGYTF
TGTGCCAGCAGTGTAAACAGGCCACGCAACTATGGCTACACCTTC
>TRBV6-5|-|TRBJ2-1|-
CASIFLGGHEQFF
TGTGCCAGCATCTTCTTGGGGGGACATGAGCAGTTCTTC
>TRBV27|-|TRBJ1-2|-
CASSFSPRFLGAYGYTF
TGTGCCAGCAGTTTCTCCCCCCGGTTTCTAGGGGCCTATGGCTACACCTTC